One TCR beta chain is described in this entry. The data stem from a study of blood T cell repertoires in COVID-19. The CDR3 is 14 residues long. Germline V gives CDR1 SGHRS, CDR2 YFSETQ. The V and J ends lost 3 bases and 7 bases, in that order; junction bases with no gene match: 9. TCRdb's table, derived via immunoSEQ multiplex PCR, lists solely in-frame clones and lacks some. The data contain some 80,000 clones, about 85% of them singletons. The chain has TRBV5-1 and TRBJ2-7, with 8 bases matching TRBD1. The source is a man aged 55 to 70 with COVID-19, enrolled during active disease. Sample: peripheral blood. CDR3 coding DNA: TGCGCCAGCAGCTCCGGGACAGGAGGTCAAGAGCAGTACTTC. As protein: CASSSGTGGQEQYF.